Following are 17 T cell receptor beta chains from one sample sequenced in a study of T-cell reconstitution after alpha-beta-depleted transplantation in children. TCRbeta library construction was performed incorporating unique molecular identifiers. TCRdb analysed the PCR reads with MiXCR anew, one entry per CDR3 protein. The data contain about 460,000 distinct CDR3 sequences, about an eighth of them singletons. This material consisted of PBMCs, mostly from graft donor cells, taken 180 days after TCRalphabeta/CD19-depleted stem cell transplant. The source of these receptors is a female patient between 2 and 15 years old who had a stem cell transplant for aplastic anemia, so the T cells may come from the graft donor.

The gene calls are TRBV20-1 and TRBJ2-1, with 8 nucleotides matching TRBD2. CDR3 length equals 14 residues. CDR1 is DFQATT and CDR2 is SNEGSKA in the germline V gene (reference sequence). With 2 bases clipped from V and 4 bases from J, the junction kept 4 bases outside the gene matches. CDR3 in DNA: TGCAGTGCTAGATATAGCGGGATTTACAATGAGCAGTTCTTC. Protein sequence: CSARYSGIYNEQFF.

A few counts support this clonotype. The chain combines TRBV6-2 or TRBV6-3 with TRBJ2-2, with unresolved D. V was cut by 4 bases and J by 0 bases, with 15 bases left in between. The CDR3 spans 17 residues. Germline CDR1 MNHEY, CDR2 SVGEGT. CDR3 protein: CASSFVKGVSNTGELFF. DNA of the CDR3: TGTGCCAGCAGTTTCGTTAAGGGCGTGTCGAACACCGGGGAGCTGTTTTTT.

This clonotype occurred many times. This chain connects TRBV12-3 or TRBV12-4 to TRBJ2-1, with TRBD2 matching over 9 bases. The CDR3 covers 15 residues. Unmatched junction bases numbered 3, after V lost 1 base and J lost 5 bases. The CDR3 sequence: CASSLGASGNNEQFF. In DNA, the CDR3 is TGTGCCAGCAGTTTAGGGGCTAGCGGGAACAATGAGCAGTTCTTC.

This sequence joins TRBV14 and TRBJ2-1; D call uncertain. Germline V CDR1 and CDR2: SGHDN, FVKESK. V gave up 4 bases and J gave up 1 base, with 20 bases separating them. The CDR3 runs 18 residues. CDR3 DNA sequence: TGTGCCAGCAGCCTCCAGGCACAGTACGGTGTTTCCTACAATGAGCAGTTCTTC. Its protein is CASSLQAQYGVSYNEQFF.

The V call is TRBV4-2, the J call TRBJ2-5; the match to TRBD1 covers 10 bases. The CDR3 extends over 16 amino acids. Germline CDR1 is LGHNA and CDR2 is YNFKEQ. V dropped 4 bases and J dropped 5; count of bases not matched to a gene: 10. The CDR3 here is CASSPVGRQGAETQYF. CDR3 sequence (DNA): TGTGCCAGCAGCCCCGTTGGGAGACAGGGGGCTGAGACCCAGTACTTC.

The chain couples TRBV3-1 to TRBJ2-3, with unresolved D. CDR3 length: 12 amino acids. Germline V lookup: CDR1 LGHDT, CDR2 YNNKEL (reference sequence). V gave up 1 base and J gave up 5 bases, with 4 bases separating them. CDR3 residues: CASSQGGDTQYF. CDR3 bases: TGTGCCAGCAGCCAAGGAGGAGATACGCAGTATTTT.

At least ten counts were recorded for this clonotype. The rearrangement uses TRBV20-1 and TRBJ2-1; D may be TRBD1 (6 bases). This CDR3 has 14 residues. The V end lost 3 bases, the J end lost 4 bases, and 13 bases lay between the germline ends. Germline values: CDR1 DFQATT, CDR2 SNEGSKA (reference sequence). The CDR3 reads CSASRTGMYNEQFF. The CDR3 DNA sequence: TGCAGTGCTAGTAGAACAGGGATGTACAATGAGCAGTTCTTC.

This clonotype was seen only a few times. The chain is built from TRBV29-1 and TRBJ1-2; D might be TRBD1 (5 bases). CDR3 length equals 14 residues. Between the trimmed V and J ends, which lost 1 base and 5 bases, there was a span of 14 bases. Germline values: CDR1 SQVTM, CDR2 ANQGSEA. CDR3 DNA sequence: TGCAGCGTTGAAGGGGGCGTTCCAGGTTATGGCTACACCTTC. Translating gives CSVEGGVPGYGYTF. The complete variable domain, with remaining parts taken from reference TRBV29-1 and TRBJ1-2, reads SAVISQKPSRDICQRGTSLTIQCQVDSQVTMMFWYRQQPGQSLTLIATANQGSEATYESGFVIDKFPISRPNLTFSTLTVSNMSPEDSSIYLCSVEGGVPGYGYTFGSGTRLTVV.

CDR3 protein: CGTGTGSLDTQYF. DNA for the CDR3: TGCGGCACCGGGACAGGGTCTTTAGATACGCAGTATTTT. The V and J genes are TRBV20-1 and TRBJ2-3; TRBD1 aligns across 9 bases. This CDR3 is built from 13 residues. Germline CDR1 reads DFQATT; CDR2 reads SNEGSKA (reference sequence).

Here the CDR3 DNA reads TGTGCCATCAGTCGGAGGTATGGCTACACCTTC. It codes for CAISRRYGYTF. The V gene is TRBV10-3, the J gene TRBJ1-2; D remains unclear. Trimming took 5 bases from V and 5 from J, leaving 6 bases between them. CDR1 is ENHRY and CDR2 is SYGVKD in the germline V gene. CDR3 length equals 11 residues.

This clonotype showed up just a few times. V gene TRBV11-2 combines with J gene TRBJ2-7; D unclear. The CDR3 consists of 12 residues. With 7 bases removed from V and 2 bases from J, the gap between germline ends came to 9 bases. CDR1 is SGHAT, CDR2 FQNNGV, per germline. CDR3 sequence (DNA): TGTGCCAGCACCCCGGGTACCTACGAGCAGTACTTC. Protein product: CASTPGTYEQYF.

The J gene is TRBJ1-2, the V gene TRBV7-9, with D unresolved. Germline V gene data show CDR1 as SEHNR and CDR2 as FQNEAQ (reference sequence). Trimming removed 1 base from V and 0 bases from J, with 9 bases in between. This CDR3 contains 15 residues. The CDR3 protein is CASSLGGAANYGYTF. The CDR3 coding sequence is TGTGCCAGCAGCTTAGGTGGAGCCGCTAACTATGGCTACACCTTC.

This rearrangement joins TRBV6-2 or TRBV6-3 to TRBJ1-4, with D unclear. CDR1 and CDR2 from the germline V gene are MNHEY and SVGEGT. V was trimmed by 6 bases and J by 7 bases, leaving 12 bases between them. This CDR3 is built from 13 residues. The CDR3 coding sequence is TGTGCCAGCAGCGGCTCGGAGGGTGAAAAACTGTTTTTT. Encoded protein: CASSGSEGEKLFF.

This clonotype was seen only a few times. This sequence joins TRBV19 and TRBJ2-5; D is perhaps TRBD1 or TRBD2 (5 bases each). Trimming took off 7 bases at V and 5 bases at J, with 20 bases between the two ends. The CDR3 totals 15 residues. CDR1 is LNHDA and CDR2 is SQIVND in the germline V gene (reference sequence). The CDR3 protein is CASTPWDGAGETQYF. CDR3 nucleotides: TGTGCCAGTACCCCCTGGGACGGAGCTGGGGAGACCCAGTACTTC.

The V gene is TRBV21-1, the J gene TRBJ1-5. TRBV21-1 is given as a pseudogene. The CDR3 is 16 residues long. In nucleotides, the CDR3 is TGTGCCAGCAGCACCAGGACGGCCGGTAGCAATCAGCCCCAGCATTTT. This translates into CASSTRTAGSNQPQHF.

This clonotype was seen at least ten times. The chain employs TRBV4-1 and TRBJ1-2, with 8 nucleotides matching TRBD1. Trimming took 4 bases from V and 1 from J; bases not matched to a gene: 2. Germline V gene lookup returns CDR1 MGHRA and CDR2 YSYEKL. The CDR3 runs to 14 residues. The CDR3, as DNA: TGCGCCAGCAGCCCGACAGGGGATAACTATGGCTACACCTTC. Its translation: CASSPTGDNYGYTF.

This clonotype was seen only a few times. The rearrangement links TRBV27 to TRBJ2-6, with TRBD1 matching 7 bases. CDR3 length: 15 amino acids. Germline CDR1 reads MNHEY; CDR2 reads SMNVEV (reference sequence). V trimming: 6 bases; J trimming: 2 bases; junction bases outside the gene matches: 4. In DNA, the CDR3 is TGTGCCAGCAGCGTTACAGGGGCTGGGGCCAACGTCCTGACTTTC. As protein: CASSVTGAGANVLTF.